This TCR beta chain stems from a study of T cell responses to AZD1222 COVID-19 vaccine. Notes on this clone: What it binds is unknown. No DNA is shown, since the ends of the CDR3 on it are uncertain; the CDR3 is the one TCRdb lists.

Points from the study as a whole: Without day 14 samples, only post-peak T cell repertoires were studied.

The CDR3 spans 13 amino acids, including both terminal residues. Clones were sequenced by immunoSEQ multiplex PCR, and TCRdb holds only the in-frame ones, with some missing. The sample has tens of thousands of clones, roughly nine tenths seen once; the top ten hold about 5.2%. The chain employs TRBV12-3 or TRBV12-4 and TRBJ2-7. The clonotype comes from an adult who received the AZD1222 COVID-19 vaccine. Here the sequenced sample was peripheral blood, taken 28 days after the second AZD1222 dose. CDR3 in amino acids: CASSFGAGNEQYV.